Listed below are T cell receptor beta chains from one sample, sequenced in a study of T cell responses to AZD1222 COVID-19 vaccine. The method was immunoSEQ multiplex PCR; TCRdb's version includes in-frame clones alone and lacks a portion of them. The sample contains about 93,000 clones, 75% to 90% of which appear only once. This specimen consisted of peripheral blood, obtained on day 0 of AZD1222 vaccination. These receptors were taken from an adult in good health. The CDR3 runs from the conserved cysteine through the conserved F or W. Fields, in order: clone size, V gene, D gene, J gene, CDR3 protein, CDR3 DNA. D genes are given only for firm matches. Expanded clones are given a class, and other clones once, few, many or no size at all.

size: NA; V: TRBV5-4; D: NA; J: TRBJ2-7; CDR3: CASSRERSEQYF; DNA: TGTGCCAGCAGCCGCGAGAGGAGCGAGCAGTACTTC
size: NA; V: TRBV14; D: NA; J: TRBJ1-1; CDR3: CASSQDVGMNTEAFF; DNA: TGTGCCAGCAGCCAAGACGTGGGAATGAACACTGAAGCTTTCTTT
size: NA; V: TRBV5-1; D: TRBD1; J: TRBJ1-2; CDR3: CASSLGDRGRGYTF; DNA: TGCGCCAGCAGCTTGGGAGACAGGGGGAGAGGCTACACCTTC
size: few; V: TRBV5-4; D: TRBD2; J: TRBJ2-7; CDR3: CASSLKRTSGGQNEQYF; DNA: TGTGCCAGCAGCCTAAAGAGGACTAGCGGAGGACAGAACGAGCAGTACTTC
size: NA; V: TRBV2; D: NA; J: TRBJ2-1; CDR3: CASSESPNANEQFF; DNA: TGTGCCAGCAGTGAGAGCCCTAACGCCAATGAGCAGTTCTTC
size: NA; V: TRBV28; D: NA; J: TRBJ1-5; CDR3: CATSRGSNQPQHF; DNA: TGTGCCACCTCCCGGGGGAGCAATCAGCCCCAGCATTTT
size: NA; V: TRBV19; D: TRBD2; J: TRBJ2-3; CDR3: CASSKPGLAGVDTQYF; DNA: TGTGCCAGTAGTAAGCCGGGACTAGCGGGTGTCGATACGCAGTATTTT
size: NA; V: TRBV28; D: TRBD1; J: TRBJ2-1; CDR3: CASSPWTGGYNEQFF; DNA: TGTGCCAGCAGTCCATGGACAGGGGGCTACAATGAGCAGTTCTTC
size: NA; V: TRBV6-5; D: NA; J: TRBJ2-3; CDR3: CASIESTDTQYF; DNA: TGTGCCAGCATCGAAAGCACAGATACGCAGTATTTT
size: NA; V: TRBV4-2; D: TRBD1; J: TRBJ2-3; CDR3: CASSQLPGQGATDTQYF; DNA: TGTGCCAGCAGCCAGTTACCGGGACAGGGGGCGACAGATACGCAGTATTTT
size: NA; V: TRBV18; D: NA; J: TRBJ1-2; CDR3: CASSPPVLGGGGYTF; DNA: TGTGCCAGCTCACCACCGGTCCTAGGAGGGGGTGGCTACACCTTC